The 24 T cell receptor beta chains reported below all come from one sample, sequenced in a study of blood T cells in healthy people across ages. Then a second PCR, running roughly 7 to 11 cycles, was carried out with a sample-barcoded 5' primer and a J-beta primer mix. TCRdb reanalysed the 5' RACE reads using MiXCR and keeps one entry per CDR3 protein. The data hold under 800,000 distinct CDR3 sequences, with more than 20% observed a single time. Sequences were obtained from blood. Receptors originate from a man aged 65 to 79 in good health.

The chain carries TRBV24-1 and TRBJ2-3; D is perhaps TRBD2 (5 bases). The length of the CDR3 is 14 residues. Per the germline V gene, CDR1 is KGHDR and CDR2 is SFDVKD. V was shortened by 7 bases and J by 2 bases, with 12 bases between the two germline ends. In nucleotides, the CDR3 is TGTGCCACCAGCGACGGACTGATCACAGATACGCAGTATTTT. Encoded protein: CATSDGLITDTQYF.

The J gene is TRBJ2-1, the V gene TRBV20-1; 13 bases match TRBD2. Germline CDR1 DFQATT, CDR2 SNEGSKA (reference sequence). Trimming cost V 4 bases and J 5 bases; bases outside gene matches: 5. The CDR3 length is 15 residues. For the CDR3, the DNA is TGCAGTGCTATCGGACTAGCGGGAGTTCACAATGAGCAGTTCTTC. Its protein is CSAIGLAGVHNEQFF.

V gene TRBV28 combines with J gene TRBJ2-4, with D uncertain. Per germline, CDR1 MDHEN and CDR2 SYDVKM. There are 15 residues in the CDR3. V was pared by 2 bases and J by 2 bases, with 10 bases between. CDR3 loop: CASSLRTVTKNIQYF. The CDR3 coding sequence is TGTGCCAGCAGTTTAAGAACAGTCACCAAAAACATTCAGTACTTC.

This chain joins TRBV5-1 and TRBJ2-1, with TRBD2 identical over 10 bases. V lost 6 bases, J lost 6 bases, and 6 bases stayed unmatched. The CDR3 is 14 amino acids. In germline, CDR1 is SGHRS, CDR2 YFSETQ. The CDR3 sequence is CASTTGTSVNEQFF. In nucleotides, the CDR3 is TGCGCCAGCACGACCGGGACTAGCGTCAATGAGCAGTTCTTC. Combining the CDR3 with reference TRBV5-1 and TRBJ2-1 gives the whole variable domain KAGVTQTPRYLIKTRGQQVTLSCSPISGHRSVSWYQQTPGQGLQFLFEYFSETQRNKGNFPGRFSGRQFSNSRSEMNVSTLELGDSALYLCASTTGTSVNEQFFGPGTRLTVL.

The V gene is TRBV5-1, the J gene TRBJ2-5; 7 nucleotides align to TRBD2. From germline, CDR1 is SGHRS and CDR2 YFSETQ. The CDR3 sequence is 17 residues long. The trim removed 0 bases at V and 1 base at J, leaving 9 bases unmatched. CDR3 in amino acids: CASSLAGSGAFQETQYF. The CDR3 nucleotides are TGCGCCAGCAGCTTGGCCGGGAGCGGGGCCTTCCAAGAGACCCAGTACTTC.

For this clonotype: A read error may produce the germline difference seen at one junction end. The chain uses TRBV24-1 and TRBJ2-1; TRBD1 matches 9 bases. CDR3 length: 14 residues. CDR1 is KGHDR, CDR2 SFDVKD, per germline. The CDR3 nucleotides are TGTGTCACCAGTGACCTTGGGACAGGGAATGAGCAGTTCTTC. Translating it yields CVTSDLGTGNEQFF.

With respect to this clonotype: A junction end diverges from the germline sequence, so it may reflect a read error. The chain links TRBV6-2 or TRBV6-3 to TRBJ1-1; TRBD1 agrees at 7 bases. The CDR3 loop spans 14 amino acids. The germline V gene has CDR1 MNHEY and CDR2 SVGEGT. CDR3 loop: CASSNSGGVTDAFF. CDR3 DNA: TGTGCCAGCAGCAACTCAGGGGGGGTCACTGACGCTTTCTTT.

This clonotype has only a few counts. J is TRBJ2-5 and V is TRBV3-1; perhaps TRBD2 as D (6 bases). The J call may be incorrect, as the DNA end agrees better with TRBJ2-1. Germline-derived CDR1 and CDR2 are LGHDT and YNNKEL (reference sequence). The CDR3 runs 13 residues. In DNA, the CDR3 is TGTGCCAGCAGCCAACTTAGCGGATATGAGCAGTTCTTC. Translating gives CASSQLSGYEQFF.

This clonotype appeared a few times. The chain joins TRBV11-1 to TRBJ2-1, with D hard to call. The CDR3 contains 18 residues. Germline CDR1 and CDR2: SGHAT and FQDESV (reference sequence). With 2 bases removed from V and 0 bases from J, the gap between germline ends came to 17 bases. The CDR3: CASSLTHLTPGSYNEQFF. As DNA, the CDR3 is TGTGCCAGCAGCTTAACCCACTTGACCCCGGGCTCCTACAATGAGCAGTTCTTC.

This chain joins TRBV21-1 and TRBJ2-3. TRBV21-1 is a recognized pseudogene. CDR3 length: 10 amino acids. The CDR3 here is CARGIPTQYF. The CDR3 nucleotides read TGTGCCAGGGGGATTCCTACGCAGTATTTT.

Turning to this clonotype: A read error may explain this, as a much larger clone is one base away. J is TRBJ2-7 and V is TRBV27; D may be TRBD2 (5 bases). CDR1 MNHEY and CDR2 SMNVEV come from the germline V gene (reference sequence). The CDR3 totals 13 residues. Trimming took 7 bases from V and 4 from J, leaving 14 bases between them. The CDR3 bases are TGTGCCAGCATGGGTGGGAGAGGGTACGAGCAGTACTTC. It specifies CASMGGRGYEQYF.

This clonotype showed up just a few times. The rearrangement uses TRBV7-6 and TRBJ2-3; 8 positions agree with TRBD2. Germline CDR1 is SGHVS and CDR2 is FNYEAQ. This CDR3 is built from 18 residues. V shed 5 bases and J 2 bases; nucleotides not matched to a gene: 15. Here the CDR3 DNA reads TGTGCCAGCAGCGCGATCCTTCCTAGCGGGCGAGTCACAGATACGCAGTATTTT. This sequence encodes CASSAILPSGRVTDTQYF. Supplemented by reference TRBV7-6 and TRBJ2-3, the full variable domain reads GAGVSQSPRYKVTKRGQDVALRCDPISGHVSLYWYRQALGQGPEFLTYFNYEAQQDKSGLPNDRFSAERPEGSISTLTIQRTEQRDSAMYRCASSAILPSGRVTDTQYFGPGTRLTVL.

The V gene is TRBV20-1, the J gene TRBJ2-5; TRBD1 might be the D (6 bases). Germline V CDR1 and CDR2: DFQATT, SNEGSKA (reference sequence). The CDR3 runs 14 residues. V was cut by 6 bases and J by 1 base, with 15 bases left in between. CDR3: CSARTGTLQETQYF. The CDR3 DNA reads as TGCAGTGCGCGAACCGGGACACTCCAAGAGACCCAGTACTTC.

The DNA for the CDR3 is TGTGCCAGCAGCTTGGGGGATATTGCTGAGCAGTTCTTC. It codes for CASSLGDIAEQFF. The chain carries TRBV5-4 and TRBJ2-1; unclear D gene. This CDR3 is 13 amino acids long. Trimming cost V 0 bases and J 9 bases, with 10 bases left between them. The germline V gene encodes CDR1 SGHNT and CDR2 YYREEE (reference sequence).

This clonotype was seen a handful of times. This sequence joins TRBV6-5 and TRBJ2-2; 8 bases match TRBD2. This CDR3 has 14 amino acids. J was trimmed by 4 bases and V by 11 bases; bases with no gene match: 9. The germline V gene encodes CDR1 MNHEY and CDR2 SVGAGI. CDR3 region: CAASLAGGTGELFF. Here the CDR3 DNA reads TGTGCCGCAAGCCTAGCGGGCGGCACCGGGGAGCTGTTTTTT.

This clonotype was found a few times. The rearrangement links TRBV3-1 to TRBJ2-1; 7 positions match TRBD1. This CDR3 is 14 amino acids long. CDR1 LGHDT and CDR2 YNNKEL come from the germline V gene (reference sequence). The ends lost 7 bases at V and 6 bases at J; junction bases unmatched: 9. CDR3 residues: CASTTGPPGNEQFF. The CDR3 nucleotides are TGTGCCAGCACGACAGGGCCCCCGGGCAATGAGCAGTTCTTC.

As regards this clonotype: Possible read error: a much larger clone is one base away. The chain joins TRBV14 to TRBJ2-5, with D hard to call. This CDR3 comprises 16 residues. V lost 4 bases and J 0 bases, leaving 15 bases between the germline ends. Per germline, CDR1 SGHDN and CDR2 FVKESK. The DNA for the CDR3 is TGTGCCAGCAGCCGACCCGGACGGACGTACCAAGAGACCCAGTACTTC. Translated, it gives CASSRPGRTYQETQYF.

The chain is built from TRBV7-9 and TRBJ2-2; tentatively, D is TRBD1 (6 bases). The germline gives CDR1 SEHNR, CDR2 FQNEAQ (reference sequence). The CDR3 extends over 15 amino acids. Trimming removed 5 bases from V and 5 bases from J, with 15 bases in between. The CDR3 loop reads CASSPHDTGTGELFF. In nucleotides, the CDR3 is TGTGCCAGCAGCCCGCATGATACAGGGACCGGGGAGCTGTTTTTT.

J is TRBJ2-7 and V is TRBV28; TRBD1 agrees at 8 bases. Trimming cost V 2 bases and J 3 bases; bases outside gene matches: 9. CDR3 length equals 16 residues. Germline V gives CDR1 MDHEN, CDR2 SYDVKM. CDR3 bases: TGTGCCAGCAGTTTAAATCAGGGGGCGCGAAACTACGAGCAGTACTTC. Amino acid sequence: CASSLNQGARNYEQYF. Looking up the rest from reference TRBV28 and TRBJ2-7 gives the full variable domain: DVKVTQSSRYLVKRTGEKVFLECVQDMDHENMFWYRQDPGLGLRLIYFSYDVKMKEKGDIPEGYSVSREKKERFSLILESASTNQTSMYLCASSLNQGARNYEQYFGPGTRLTVT.

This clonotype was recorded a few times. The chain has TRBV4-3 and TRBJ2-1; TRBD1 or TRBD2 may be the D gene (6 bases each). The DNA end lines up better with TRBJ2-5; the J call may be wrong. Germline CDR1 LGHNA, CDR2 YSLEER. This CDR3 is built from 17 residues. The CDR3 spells CASSQDYGGRDQETQYF. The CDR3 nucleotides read TGCGCCAGCAGCCAAGATTACGGGGGCAGGGACCAAGAGACCCAGTACTTC.

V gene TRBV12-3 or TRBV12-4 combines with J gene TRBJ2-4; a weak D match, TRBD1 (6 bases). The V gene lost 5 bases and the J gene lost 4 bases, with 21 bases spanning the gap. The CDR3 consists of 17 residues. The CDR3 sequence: CASSLQTAGTRKNIQYF. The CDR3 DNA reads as TGTGCCAGCAGTCTTCAGACGGCAGGGACAAGAAAAAACATTCAGTACTTC.

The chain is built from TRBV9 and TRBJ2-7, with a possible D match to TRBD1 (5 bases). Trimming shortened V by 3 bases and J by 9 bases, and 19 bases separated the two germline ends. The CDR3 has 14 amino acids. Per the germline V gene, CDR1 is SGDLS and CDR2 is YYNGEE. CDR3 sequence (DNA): TGTGCCAGCAGCGCGCATACAGGATCGGAATCGCAGTACTTC. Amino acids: CASSAHTGSESQYF.

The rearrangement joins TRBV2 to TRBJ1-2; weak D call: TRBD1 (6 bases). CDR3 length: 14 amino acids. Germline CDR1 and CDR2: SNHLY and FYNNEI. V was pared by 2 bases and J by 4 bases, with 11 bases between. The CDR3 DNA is TGTGCCAGCAGTGAAAAGGGGACAAGCTATGGCTACACCTTC. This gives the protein CASSEKGTSYGYTF. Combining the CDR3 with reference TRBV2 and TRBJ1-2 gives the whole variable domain EPEVTQTPSHQVTQMGQEVILRCVPISNHLYFYWYRQILGQKVEFLVSFYNNEISEKSEIFDDQFSVERPDGSNFTLKIRSTKLEDSAMYFCASSEKGTSYGYTFGSGTRLTVV.

CDR3 loop: CASSYSSGVNEQFF. CDR3 DNA sequence: TGTGCCAGCAGTTACTCGAGCGGGGTCAATGAGCAGTTCTTC. The chain carries TRBV6-5 and TRBJ2-1, with 7 bases lining up with TRBD2. Germline CDR1 is MNHEY and CDR2 is SVGAGI. This CDR3 has 14 amino acids. Trimming took 0 bases from V and 6 from J; bases not matched to a gene: 2.